The sequence of this T cell receptor (beta chain) was determined in a study of siplizumab effects on memory and regulatory T cells. Broader study findings: For mappable alloreactive CD4+ clones, the mean Treg-derived fraction was about 72% with siplizumab and 26.9% in controls. It seemed that naive T cells were more diverse than memory cells and were major contributors to the alloresponse.

V lost 3 bases, J lost 6 bases, and 16 bases lay in between. Germline loops: CDR1 SGDLS, CDR2 YYNGEE. CDR3 length: 14 amino acids. Data came from immunoSEQ multiplex PCR; TCRdb stores just in-frame clones and leaves some out. The data hold about 91,000 clones, with 80% to 95% observed a single time. On this clone: The antigen remains unidentified.

The chain combines TRBV9 with TRBJ2-7; D uncertain. Material for sequencing was CD8+ T cells sorted from blood. The receptor was derived from a human donor in good health. CDR3 DNA sequence: TGTGCCAGCAGCGAATCGGCAGGAGAGGTCGAGCAGTACTTC. This codes for CASSESAGEVEQYF.